Sequencing of this T cell receptor beta chain was carried out in a study of OX40 agonist ivuxolimab in advanced cancers. Study context: Ivuxolimab, an agonistic anti-OX40 (CD134) antibody, was given to patients.

The protocol was immunoSEQ multiplex PCR, while the TCRdb copy is restricted to in-frame clones and leaves out a portion. The data hold about 90,000 clones, with approximately 90% observed a single time. Blood specimens came from baseline, cycle 4 day 1, and cycle 7 day 1. Concerning this clone: Its antigen is currently unknown.

Findings and limits, study-wide: Part of the nonresponder group also had normalized T-cell clonal expansion that was low. There was clonal expansion of CD4+ and CD8+ blood T cells by week 6 at 0.1 to 3.0 mg/kg.

Germline V lookup: CDR1 SGHTA, CDR2 FQGNSA. The CDR3 sequence is 16 residues long. After removal of 3 bases from V and 2 bases from J, the junction contained 8 bases not matched to a gene. The origin of this receptor is an adult with an advanced solid tumor such as melanoma, head and neck, liver or kidney cancer. The sequencing used CD4+ or CD8+ T cells sorted from blood, collected in a trial of the OX40 agonist ivuxolimab. The rearrangement uses TRBV7-2 and TRBJ2-5; TRBD2 agrees at 8 bases. CDR3 residues: CASSFRGTRGQETQYF. The CDR3 bases are TGTGCCAGCAGCTTTAGGGGGACTAGAGGGCAAGAGACCCAGTACTTC.